The 28 T cell receptor beta chains presented below share a single source sample, sequenced in a study of blood T cell repertoires in COVID-19. Profiling relied on immunoSEQ multiplex PCR, and the TCRdb table lists in-frame clones only, not all of them. The sample lists approximately 300,000 clones, about 85% occurring once. Sample: PBMCs or T cells enriched from blood (not recorded which). The source of these receptors is a young woman who had recovered from COVID-19.

The gene calls are TRBV2 and TRBJ1-1; tentative D call: TRBD1 (5 bases). CDR1 is SNHLY, CDR2 FYNNEI, per germline. This CDR3 is built from 15 residues. Trimming stripped 6 bases from V and 9 bases from J, with 23 bases between. In DNA, the CDR3 is TGTGCCAGCAGCCCAACCGGGGGGGGTCGGATTCAAGCTTTCTTT. It specifies CASSPTGGGRIQAFF. Based on the CDR3 plus reference TRBV2 and TRBJ1-1, the full variable domain is EPEVTQTPSHQVTQMGQEVILRCVPISNHLYFYWYRQILGQKVEFLVSFYNNEISEKSEIFDDQFSVERPDGSNFTLKIRSTKLEDSAMYFCASSPTGGGRIQAFFGQGTRLTVV.

The genes are TRBV19 and TRBJ1-1, with no clear D. Trimming took 8 bases from V and 5 from J, leaving 15 bases between them. The CDR3 spans 13 residues. Germline CDR1 and CDR2: LNHDA and SQIVND (reference sequence). The CDR3, as DNA: TGTGCCAGTGGAGCCCTCGTAGGTACTGAAGCTTTCTTT. Translating it yields CASGALVGTEAFF.

The rearrangement uses TRBV4-2 and TRBJ1-2; 9 bases fit TRBD1. The CDR3 runs to 13 residues. Losses at the gene ends were 4 bases for V and 4 bases for J; bases not matched to a gene: 1. In germline, CDR1 is LGHNA, CDR2 YNFKEQ. The CDR3 DNA follows: TGTGCCAGCAGCCTGGGACAGGGCTATGGCTACACCTTC. Protein product: CASSLGQGYGYTF.

The chain employs TRBV20-1 and TRBJ2-1; 9 bases are shared with TRBD2. In germline, CDR1 is DFQATT, CDR2 SNEGSKA (reference sequence). V gave up 3 bases and J gave up 10 bases; unmatched junction bases: 16. CDR3 length equals 16 residues. In DNA, the CDR3 is TGCAGTGCTAGTCGGCTTACCGGGACTAGCTATCGGGAGCAGTTCTTC. Its protein is CSASRLTGTSYREQFF.

The rearrangement joins TRBV25-1 to TRBJ1-2; D perhaps matches TRBD1 (5 bases). The CDR3 loop spans 16 amino acids. Germline values: CDR1 MGHDK, CDR2 SYGVNS. The V end was cut by 2 bases, the J end by 6 bases, with 19 bases between. Here the CDR3 DNA reads TGTGCCAGCAGTGAAGGTCTGGTATCCGGGGGAGATGGCTACACCTTC. Its protein product is CASSEGLVSGGDGYTF.

The chain uses TRBV7-8 and TRBJ1-4, with 10 bases fitting TRBD1. This CDR3 has 14 amino acids. J was trimmed by 7 bases and V by 4 bases; bases with no gene match: 3. CDR1 is SGHVS, CDR2 FQNEAQ, per germline. The CDR3 spells CASSSGQGFEKLFF. The CDR3 region has the DNA TGTGCCAGCAGCTCGGGACAGGGGTTTGAAAAACTGTTTTTT. The full variable domain, rest sourced from reference TRBV7-8 and TRBJ1-4, is GAGVSQSPRYKVAKRGQDVALRCDPISGHVSLFWYQQALGQGPEFLTYFQNEAQLDKSGLPSDRFFAERPEGSVSTLKIQRTQQEDSAVYLCASSSGQGFEKLFFGSGTQLSVL.

This clone was recorded only once. The chain carries TRBV7-8 and TRBJ1-2; D may be TRBD1 (5 bases). This CDR3 comprises 15 residues. Trimming removed 5 bases from V and 2 bases from J, with 15 bases in between. Germline lookup yields CDR1 SGHVS and CDR2 FQNEAQ. The CDR3 loop is CASSPRRGQNYGYTF. CDR3 in DNA: TGTGCCAGCAGCCCCCGGAGGGGCCAGAACTATGGCTACACCTTC.

The V call is TRBV5-5, the J call TRBJ1-3; D unclear. Per germline, CDR1 SGHKS and CDR2 YYEKEE (reference sequence). The CDR3 is 17 amino acids. Trimming took off 1 base at V and 0 bases at J, with 14 bases between the two ends. CDR3 loop: CASSLSTAPYSGNTIYF. As DNA, the CDR3 is TGTGCCAGCAGCTTGTCTACAGCACCTTACTCTGGAAACACCATATATTTT.

This chain uses TRBV6-1 with TRBJ1-1; unclear D gene. Per the germline V gene, CDR1 is MNHNS and CDR2 is SASEGT. CDR3 size: 16 residues. Trimming stripped 4 bases from V and 0 bases from J, with 15 bases between. CDR3 protein: CASSGVYAGVNTEAFF. Here the CDR3 DNA reads TGTGCCAGCAGTGGGGTGTATGCCGGGGTGAACACTGAAGCTTTCTTT.

This rearrangement joins TRBV7-9 to TRBJ2-1; 13 bases align to TRBD2. CDR1 and CDR2 from the germline V gene are SEHNR and FQNEAQ (reference sequence). V lost 4 bases and J lost 9; bases outside the gene matches: 9. This CDR3 comprises 16 residues. The CDR3 spells CASSWAAGLAGSEQFF. The CDR3 DNA reads as TGTGCCAGCAGCTGGGCCGCGGGACTAGCGGGGAGTGAGCAGTTCTTC.

V is TRBV19 and J is TRBJ1-1, with no clear D. This CDR3 spans 15 amino acids. The germline gives CDR1 LNHDA, CDR2 SQIVND (reference sequence). The V gene lost 3 bases and the J gene lost 3 bases, with 14 bases spanning the gap. The CDR3 DNA reads TGTGCCAGTAGTATTTTTGGGAAAGCGGACACTGAAGCTTTCTTT. This sequence encodes CASSIFGKADTEAFF.

The J gene is TRBJ2-2, the V gene TRBV7-9; D not certain. Germline V CDR1 and CDR2: SEHNR, FQNEAQ (reference sequence). The CDR3 extends over 13 amino acids. Trimming cost V 3 bases and J 5 bases, with 7 bases left between them. The CDR3 sequence is CASSFQATGELFF. CDR3 in DNA: TGTGCCAGCAGCTTTCAGGCTACCGGGGAGCTGTTTTTT.

The CDR3 DNA follows: TGTGCCAGCACTCTGGGAGTTGCGGAGACCCAGTACTTC. This translates into CASTLGVAETQYF. The chain couples TRBV5-6 to TRBJ2-5; the D gene is possibly TRBD2 (5 bases). Trimming took off 6 bases at V and 5 bases at J, with 14 bases between the two ends. The CDR3 is made up of 13 amino acids. Germline V gives CDR1 SGHDT, CDR2 YYEEEE. Complete variable domain (other parts from reference TRBV5-6 and TRBJ2-5): DAGVTQSPTHLIKTRGQQVTLRCSPKSGHDTVSWYQQALGQGPQFIFQYYEEEERQRGNFPDRFSGHQFPNYSSELNVNALLLGDSALYLCASTLGVAETQYFGPGTRLLVL.

The rearrangement links TRBV18 to TRBJ2-2; the D is unclear. With 6 bases removed from V and 1 base from J, the gap between germline ends came to 12 bases. This CDR3 region has 15 residues. Germline CDR1 KGHSH, CDR2 LQKENI. DNA of the CDR3: TGTGCCAGCTCCTCGACAACCAAGAACACCGGGGAGCTGTTTTTT. Amino acid sequence: CASSSTTKNTGELFF.

This rearrangement joins TRBV7-9 to TRBJ2-7; D is possibly TRBD1 (6 bases). The V gene's germline CDR1 is SEHNR and CDR2 FQNEAQ (reference sequence). The V gene lost 5 bases and the J gene lost 7 bases, with 18 bases spanning the gap. The CDR3 extends over 14 amino acids. CDR3 loop: CASSKGHGSGEQYF. CDR3 in DNA: TGTGCCAGCAGCAAGGGACATGGTTCGGGGGAGCAGTACTTC.

J is TRBJ1-2 and V is TRBV19, with D perhaps TRBD1 (5 bases). The CDR3 contains 13 residues. The V end lost 6 bases, the J end lost 2 bases, and 10 bases lay between the germline ends. Per the germline V gene, CDR1 is LNHDA and CDR2 is SQIVND (reference sequence). The CDR3 nucleotides are TGTGCCAGTAGCGACAGACTGAACTATGGCTACACCTTC. It is translated as CASSDRLNYGYTF.

The CDR3 region is CAWSGGQGSSPLHF. CDR3 sequence (DNA): TGTGCCTGGAGTGGAGGACAGGGCTCTTCACCCCTCCACTTT. V is TRBV30 and J is TRBJ1-6, with 8 bases lining up with TRBD1. Germline-derived CDR1 and CDR2 are GTSNPN and SVGIG (reference sequence). The CDR3 is made up of 14 amino acids. V was pared by 1 base and J by 9 bases, with 5 bases of the junction left unmatched.

The V and J genes are TRBV6-2 or TRBV6-3 and TRBJ2-7, with D possibly TRBD1 on 5 matching bases. Trimming cost V 5 bases and J 5 bases, with 13 bases left between them. The CDR3 totals 13 residues. Germline CDR1 and CDR2: MNHEY and SVGEGT. This CDR3 is CASSHQGFNEQYF. The CDR3 DNA sequence: TGTGCCAGCAGTCACCAGGGATTTAACGAGCAGTACTTC.

The V and J genes are TRBV3-1 (or the pseudogene TRBV3-2) and TRBJ2-7; TRBD1 aligns across 12 bases. The germline V gene encodes CDR1 LGHDT and CDR2 YNNKEL (reference sequence). The V and J ends lost 4 bases and 3 bases, in that order; junction bases with no gene match: 4. The CDR3 contains 15 residues. The CDR3 sequence is CASSPGTGGFYEQYF. The CDR3 bases are TGTGCCAGCAGCCCCGGGACAGGGGGCTTCTACGAGCAGTACTTC.

This clone was detected only once. V gene TRBV5-4 combines with J gene TRBJ1-1, with D possibly matching TRBD1 (5 bases). The germline V gene encodes CDR1 SGHNT and CDR2 YYREEE (reference sequence). V shed 0 bases and J shed 4 bases, with 19 bases lying between them. CDR3 size: 17 residues. The DNA for the CDR3 is TGTGCCAGCAGCTTGGGCGGTGGATGGCAGGGTGGCACTGAAGCTTTCTTT. Translating it yields CASSLGGGWQGGTEAFF.

CDR3 sequence: CASRTQGGTEAFF. CDR3 bases: TGCGCCAGCCGAACACAGGGGGGAACTGAAGCTTTCTTT. V and J are TRBV5-1 and TRBJ1-1; 8 bases map to TRBD1. The V and J ends lost 7 bases and 5 bases, in that order; junction bases with no gene match: 7. The CDR3 is made up of 13 amino acids. Germline CDR1 reads SGHRS; CDR2 reads YFSETQ. The entire variable domain, with the rest obtained from reference TRBV5-1 and TRBJ1-1, is as follows: KAGVTQTPRYLIKTRGQQVTLSCSPISGHRSVSWYQQTPGQGLQFLFEYFSETQRNKGNFPGRFSGRQFSNSRSEMNVSTLELGDSALYLCASRTQGGTEAFFGQGTRLTVV.

The V call is TRBV18, the J call TRBJ1-5; D call uncertain. V was clipped by 5 bases and J by 0 bases, with 11 bases between them. Germline-derived CDR1 and CDR2 are KGHSH and LQKENI. This CDR3 comprises 15 residues. CDR3 coding DNA: TGTGCCAGCTCAGAGCAGGCATATAGCAATCAGCCCCAGCATTTT. It translates to CASSEQAYSNQPQHF.

The gene calls are TRBV5-6 and TRBJ1-1, with 11 bases fitting TRBD1. With 1 base clipped from V and 4 bases from J, the junction kept 6 bases outside the gene matches. The CDR3 runs to 16 residues. Germline CDR1 reads SGHDT; CDR2 reads YYEEEE. In nucleotides, the CDR3 is TGTGCCAGCAGCTTGAGGGACAGGGGGATCCCCACTGAAGCTTTCTTT. This encodes CASSLRDRGIPTEAFF. The entire variable domain, with the rest obtained from reference TRBV5-6 and TRBJ1-1, is as follows: DAGVTQSPTHLIKTRGQQVTLRCSPKSGHDTVSWYQQALGQGPQFIFQYYEEEERQRGNFPDRFSGHQFPNYSSELNVNALLLGDSALYLCASSLRDRGIPTEAFFGQGTRLTVV.

This chain joins TRBV27 and TRBJ2-2, with TRBD2 matching over 8 bases. The CDR3 length is 16 residues. Germline V gene lookup returns CDR1 MNHEY and CDR2 SMNVEV (reference sequence). Losses at the gene ends were 6 bases for V and 7 bases for J; bases not matched to a gene: 13. CDR3 nucleotides: TGTGCCAGCAGCGCGTGGGGTAGCGGGGTTGGCGGGGAGCTGTTTTTT. The encoded protein is CASSAWGSGVGGELFF.

This chain uses TRBV5-3 with TRBJ1-1; 8 positions agree with TRBD1. TRBV5-3 is an open reading frame whose function is uncertain. The CDR3 totals 11 residues. Trimming at V came to 5 bases and at J to 8 bases, leaving 2 bases not matched to a gene. In DNA form, the CDR3 reads TGTGCCAGAAGGTGGGACAGGGAAGCTTTCTTT. It is translated as CARRWDREAFF.

This chain uses TRBV4-3 with TRBJ1-1; 7 bases are shared with TRBD1. Germline loops: CDR1 LGHNA, CDR2 YSLEER. The CDR3 consists of 14 residues. The V gene end was trimmed by 4 bases and the J gene end by 1 base; junction bases not matched to a gene: 3. The CDR3, as DNA: TGCGCCAGCAGCCGGGACAGCACGAACACTGAAGCTTTCTTT. Its protein product is CASSRDSTNTEAFF.

V is TRBV5-1 and J is TRBJ1-1, with 7 positions matching TRBD1. Germline V CDR1 and CDR2: SGHRS, YFSETQ. V trimming: 2 bases; J trimming: 7 bases; junction bases outside the gene matches: 11. The CDR3 has 15 residues. The CDR3, as DNA: TGCGCCAGCAGCTTAACAGGTCAGGGGGTGGATGAAGCTTTCTTT. Translation gives CASSLTGQGVDEAFF.

The genes are TRBV7-2 and TRBJ1-4; 8 nucleotides align to TRBD1. Germline loops: CDR1 SGHTA, CDR2 FQGNSA. This CDR3 region has 17 residues. V lost 1 base to trimming and J lost 3 bases; unmatched junction nucleotides: 7. CDR3 DNA: TGTGCCAGCAGCTTAGTCGCCAGGGGGCGAGCTAATGAAAAACTGTTTTTT. The encoded protein is CASSLVARGRANEKLFF.